This T cell receptor beta chain appears in the sequencing data of a study of blood T cell repertoires in COVID-19. About the study: Sites across the United States, Italy and Spain contributed samples from acute and convalescent COVID-19. From T cells, B-cell-depleted T cells, or PBMCs came the material, which was cDNA or gDNA.

In the source study's methods: Amplification with reference gene primers provided the estimates of nucleated cell counts. Generated by immunoSEQ multiplex PCR, the TCRdb table keeps only in-frame clones and is missing some. Clonal size and the V and J genes are those of that table, whereas D and trimming came from the DNA. The data show roughly 92,000 clones, approximately 86% seen once. Germline V gene data show CDR1 as MNHEY and CDR2 as SVGAGI. V lost 6 bases to trimming and J lost 7 bases; unmatched junction nucleotides: 11. The CDR3 covers 15 residues. The chain recombines TRBV6-5 with TRBJ1-2; 10 nucleotides align to TRBD1. Material: peripheral blood. The source is a man aged 50-59 years with acute or convalescent COVID-19. This CDR3 is CASSTTDRGVSGYTF. CDR3 in DNA: TGTGCCAGCAGCACCACGGACAGGGGGGTTTCTGGCTACACCTTC.